This T cell receptor (beta chain) is drawn from a study of blood T cell repertoires in COVID-19. Method: immunoSEQ multiplex PCR; TCRdb's copy keeps in-frame clones and lacks some. This sample has some 290,000 clones; 80% to 90% occur once, and the top ten carry over 9.5%. V lost 4 bases and J 4 bases, leaving 17 bases between the germline ends. CDR3 length equals 15 residues. CDR1 and CDR2 (germline): SGDLS, YYNGEE. The sequence was obtained from a woman aged 25 to 39 with COVID-19, enrolled during active disease. The chain combines TRBV9 with TRBJ1-2; perhaps TRBD1 as D (6 bases). Sequencing used peripheral blood. The CDR3 DNA is TGTGCCAGCAGCTTATCAGGGGTTCGGGGCTATGGCTACACCTTC. Protein product: CASSLSGVRGYGYTF.